Given below is one T cell receptor beta chain in context. There are a few counts of this clone. What this receptor recognizes is not known. No base quality values were provided; no much bigger clone lies one nucleotide off. Using the deep immunoSEQ assay, multiplex PCR amplified TCR CDR3 regions from genomic DNA. Genomic DNA extracted from each cell subset was distributed evenly over all wells of several immunoSEQ 96-well plates, and each plate served as one replicate. For sorted subsets, each replicate PCR was loaded with approximately 0.2 ug genomic DNA, equivalent to 32,000 or so T cell genomes. Purified libraries were measured with a Qubit 3.0 fluorometer, size-checked on a Bioanalyzer 2100, and measured again with the KAPA Library Quantification kit. Every immunoSEQ 96-well plate was sequenced on a dedicated single-read 150-cycle Illumina NextSeq 550 flow cell. Under the source paper's analysis protocol: Because the immunoSEQ output included only junctional sequences and no quality scores, the filtering could not be the same as the filtering used for full-length reads. To assign V/J genes and CDR3, sequences were annotated using PyIR, a Python wrapper for IgBLAST v1.9, with IMGT germline references. Any read was removed if the V/J assignment was weak (E-value above 1e-6), the CDR3 was missing, or the read contained stop codons, out-of-frame junctions, or ambiguous translated residues. V3J clonotypes were defined as sequences sharing the same inferred V gene, J gene, and CDR3 amino acid sequence. Percentage overlap between repertoires was computed as shared unique clonotypes divided by the size of the smaller repertoire. Richness of each repertoire was evaluated using RTK rarefaction, the Chao1 estimator, and Recon v2.1 estimates of unobserved clonotypes. Generation probabilities were computed with OLGA for all TCRbeta clonotypes obtained by the gDNA method from a handful of donors. TCRdb limited this immuneACCESS table to in-frame rearrangements with V and J called. A share of clones is missing; checked studies link under half to unresolved V genes, and the rest is unexplained. For V, J and clone size, that table is used; D and trimming come from the DNA. Across this sample there are more than 550,000 clones, with just under 75% seen only once. The ten largest clones represent approximately 1.8% of the sample.

This sample is part of a study of shared clonotypes between healthy human individuals (dated by TCRdb to about 2020). Turning to the overall study: The cohort comprised a couple of women and a few men aged 18 to 49 years. For each donor, three plates each were used for CD4 naive and CD4 memory, two plates were used for CD8 naive, and one plate was used for CD8 memory. The study deeply sequenced blood TCR repertoires of 5 or 6 healthy adults to estimate repertoire size and the extent of clonotype sharing between individuals. Libraries were prepared and TCR repertoires were sequenced by different laboratories using diverse techniques, in order to increase sequencing depth and limit assay-specific biases. Between about 0.9 and 9 billion PBMCs per donor were obtained by leukapheresis.

CDR1 and CDR2, per the germline V gene, are MDHEN and SYDVKM. The junction shows trimming of 6 bases on V and 9 bases on J, plus 15 bases between the germline ends. Reading from cysteine to phenylalanine, the CDR3 counts 13 amino acids. Only the CDR3 part of the read is kept: 39 bases, read in frame from the first base. The donors were healthy, HIV-negative adults with no recently reported acute infections or vaccinations. Every donor was a Caucasian adult residing in Nashville, Tennessee, USA. CD4+ T cells were enriched by magnetic negative selection, after which naive cells were positively selected on CD45RA and the negative fraction was taken as the memory subset. After blood collection by leukapheresis, PBMCs were isolated using Ficoll-Histopaque density gradient centrifugation and then cryopreserved in the vapor phase of liquid nitrogen. Analytical flow cytometry was used to check the purity and quantity of every magnetically sorted T cell population. Genomic DNA was isolated from every sorted fraction and measured by UV absorbance on a Nanodrop 2000c.

General findings and caveats noted by the study authors: Because the study included only a small number of donors, the genetic and exposure-history diversity represented was limited. Rarefaction of sorted-subset datasets indicated incomplete sequencing despite the large sequencing depth. Clonotypes shared by all four sorted-subset donors showed higher generation probabilities than non-shared clonotypes. Naive subsets generally had larger estimated clonotype richness than memory subsets did. Sampling was limited to blood, and TCR repertoires in tissue likely differ from TCR repertoires in blood. Roughly 5% of naive CD4, 3.5% of naive CD8, approximately 2% of memory CD4, and about 0.4% of memory CD8 clonotypes were shared across a handful of donors. Based on pairwise subsampling, the degree of clonotype sharing among donors was expected to be affected by sequencing depth.

In this chain, TRBV28 is recombined with TRBJ1-5, with the D gene not confidently named. The specimen sequenced was memory CD4+ T cells sorted from blood. Read against the paper, the sample's cell subset or site label means: CD45RA-negative fraction. This TCR was recovered from a woman aged 30 to 39 in good health. The DNA reads TGTGCCAGCAGCCTTCCACAACCAGCGCCCCAGCATTTT. It encodes CASSLPQPAPQHF.